This TCR beta chain is drawn from a study of blood T cell repertoires in COVID-19 (dated by TCRdb to the early 2020s). Context from the whole study: Samples from collaborators originated in the United States, Italy and Spain and spanned both the acute and convalescent phases of COVID-19. The material from the prospective study consisted of cDNA or gDNA derived from T cells, B-cell-depleted T cells, or PBMCs. Deeply sampled blood TCRbeta repertoires from subjects exposed to, actively infected with, or recovered from COVID-19 were included in the dataset. A freely available public database, intended as a resource for researchers studying the immune response to SARS-CoV-2, is where the repertoires were released. The samples were drawn from the first 160 participants of the ongoing ImmuneRACE study and from some 1,300 subjects provided by 6 global collaborators. Nearly every sample came with metadata listing a de-identified subject ID, COVID-19 status, age in years and sex. Where available, HLA class I and class II types were obtained from metadata supplied by the sample provider rather than from assay-based typing. Broader findings and caveats from the paper: The amount of clinical and demographic metadata varied by source and participant and was provided uncurated.

Enrolling through a virtual design, the prospective study's participants ranged in age from about 18 to 89 years and lived across 24 United States geographic areas. To assign participants to cohorts, the prospective study relied on clinical history that participants themselves reported in a screening survey and a study questionnaire. Exposed participants were defined as having been in contact with someone with a PCR-confirmed or clinician-diagnosed COVID-19 case within 2 weeks of study entry. Each participant in the prospective study had whole blood, serum and a nasopharyngeal or oropharyngeal swab collected by mobile phlebotomists. Prospective study participants could optionally give additional blood draws and questionnaires over an approximately 2-month period. Before DNA extraction, blood samples from the prospective study were shipped at room temperature or frozen. The germline V gene yields MDHEN for CDR1 and SYDVKM for CDR2. Including the terminal cysteine and phenylalanine, the CDR3 comprises 16 residues. Only the CDR3 DNA is retained, 48 bases long and in frame from the first base. Deletion took 5 bases off V and 0 bases off J, with a span of 14 bases between the germline ends.

About this clone itself: The antigen this receptor binds is unknown. No per-base quality is available; no much larger clone lies one base away.

TCRbeta CDR3 regions were amplified from genomic DNA using the immunoSEQ Assay, a bias-controlled multiplex PCR. The original pipeline was this. The number of nucleated cells in each sample was estimated from the amplification of reference gene primers within the assay. To quantify the absolute abundance of each unique TCRbeta CDR3 rearrangement, sequence reads were collapsed and filtered. Productive Simpson clonality was computed per sample as the square root of Simpson's diversity index over productive rearrangements. TCRdb stores this immuneACCESS table with in-frame sequences only. Part of the clones is absent; in the studies checked, under half of the shortfall reflects unresolved V genes, and no reason is known for the rest. V and J calls and clone size come straight from that table; D and trimming were deduced from the DNA. The sample table shows 180,000 or so clones, and 80% are seen once. The ten largest clones take up approximately 15% of the sample.

The clonotype originates from a man between 60 and 70 years old who had been exposed to COVID-19. Sequenced: PBMCs or T cells enriched from blood (not recorded which). The chain couples TRBV28 to TRBJ1-3, and possibly TRBD1, on 5 matching bases. The CDR3 sequence is CASSNAGMISGNTIYF. The nucleotides read TGTGCCAGCAGTAATGCAGGGATGATCTCTGGAAACACCATATATTTT.